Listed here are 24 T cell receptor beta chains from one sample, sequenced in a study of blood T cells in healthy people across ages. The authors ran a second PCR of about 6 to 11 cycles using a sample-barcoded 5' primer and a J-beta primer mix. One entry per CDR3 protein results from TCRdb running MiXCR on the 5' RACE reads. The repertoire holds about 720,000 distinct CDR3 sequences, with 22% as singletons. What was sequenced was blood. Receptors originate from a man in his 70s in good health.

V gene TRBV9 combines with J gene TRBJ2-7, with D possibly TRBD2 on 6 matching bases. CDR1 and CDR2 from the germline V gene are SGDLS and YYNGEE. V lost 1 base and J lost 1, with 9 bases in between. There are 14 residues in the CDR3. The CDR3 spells CASSVTSLSYEQYV. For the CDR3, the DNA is TGTGCCAGCAGCGTAACTAGCCTTTCCTACGAGCAGTACGTC.

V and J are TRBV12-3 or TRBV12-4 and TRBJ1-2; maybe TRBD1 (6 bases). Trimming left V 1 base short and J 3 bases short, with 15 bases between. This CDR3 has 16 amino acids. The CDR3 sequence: CASSLVVTGSDYGYTF. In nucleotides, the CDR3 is TGTGCCAGCAGTTTAGTTGTAACAGGGTCAGACTATGGCTACACCTTC.

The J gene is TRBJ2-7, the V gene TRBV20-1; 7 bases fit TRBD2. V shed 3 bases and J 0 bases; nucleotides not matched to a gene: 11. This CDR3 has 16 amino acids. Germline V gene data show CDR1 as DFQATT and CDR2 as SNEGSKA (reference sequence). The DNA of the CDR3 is TGCAGTGCTAGTATCCCCAGCGGGGAAAGCTCCTACGAGCAGTACTTC. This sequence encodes CSASIPSGESSYEQYF.

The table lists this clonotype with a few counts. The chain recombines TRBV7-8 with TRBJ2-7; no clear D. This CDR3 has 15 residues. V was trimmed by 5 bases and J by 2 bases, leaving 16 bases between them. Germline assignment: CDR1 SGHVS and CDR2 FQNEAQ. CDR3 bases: TGTGCCAGCAGCCCCGGTGTAGGGTTGACCTACGAGCAGTACTTC. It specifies CASSPGVGLTYEQYF.

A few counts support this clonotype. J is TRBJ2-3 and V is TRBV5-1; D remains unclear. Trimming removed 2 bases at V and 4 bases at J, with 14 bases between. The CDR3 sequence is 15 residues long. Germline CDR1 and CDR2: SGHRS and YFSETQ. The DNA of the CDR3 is TGCGCCAGCAGCTTAAGCCCAGCTCAGGCAGATACGCAGTATTTT. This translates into CASSLSPAQADTQYF.

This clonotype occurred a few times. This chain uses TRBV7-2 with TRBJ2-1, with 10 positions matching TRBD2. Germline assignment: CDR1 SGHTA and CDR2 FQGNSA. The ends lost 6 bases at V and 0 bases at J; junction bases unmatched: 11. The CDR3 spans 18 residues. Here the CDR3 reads CASSQVTSGDLSYNEQFF. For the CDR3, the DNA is TGTGCCAGCAGTCAAGTCACTAGCGGGGACCTCTCCTACAATGAGCAGTTCTTC.

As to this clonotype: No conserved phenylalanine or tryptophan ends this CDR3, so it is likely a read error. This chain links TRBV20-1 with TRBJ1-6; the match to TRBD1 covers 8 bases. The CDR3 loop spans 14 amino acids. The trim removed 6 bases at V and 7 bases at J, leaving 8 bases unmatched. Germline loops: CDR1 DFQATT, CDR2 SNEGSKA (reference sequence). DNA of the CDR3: TGCAGTGCACGGACAGGGAAGGGCAATTCACCCCTCCACCTT. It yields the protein CSARTGKGNSPLHL.

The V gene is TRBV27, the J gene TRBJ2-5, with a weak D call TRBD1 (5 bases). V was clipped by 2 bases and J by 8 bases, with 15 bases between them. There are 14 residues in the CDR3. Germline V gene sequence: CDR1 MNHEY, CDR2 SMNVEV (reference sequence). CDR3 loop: CASSLSGAGNTQYF. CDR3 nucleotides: TGTGCCAGCAGTTTAAGTGGGGCAGGGAATACCCAGTACTTC.

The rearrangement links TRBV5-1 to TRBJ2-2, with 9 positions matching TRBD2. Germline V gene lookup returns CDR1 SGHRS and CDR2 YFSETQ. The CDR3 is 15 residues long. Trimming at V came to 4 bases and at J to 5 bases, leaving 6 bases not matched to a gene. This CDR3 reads CASSLSGSLTGELFF. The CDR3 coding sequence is TGCGCCAGCAGCCTTAGCGGGAGCTTAACCGGGGAGCTGTTTTTT. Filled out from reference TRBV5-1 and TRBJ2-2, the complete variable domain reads KAGVTQTPRYLIKTRGQQVTLSCSPISGHRSVSWYQQTPGQGLQFLFEYFSETQRNKGNFPGRFSGRQFSNSRSEMNVSTLELGDSALYLCASSLSGSLTGELFFGEGSRLTVL.

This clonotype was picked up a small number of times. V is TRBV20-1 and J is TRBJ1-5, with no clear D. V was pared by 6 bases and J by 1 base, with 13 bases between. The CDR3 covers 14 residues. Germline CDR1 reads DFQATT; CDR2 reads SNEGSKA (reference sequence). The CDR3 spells CSASIRMSNQPQHF. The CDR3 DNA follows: TGCAGTGCCTCGATTAGGATGAGCAATCAGCCCCAGCATTTT.

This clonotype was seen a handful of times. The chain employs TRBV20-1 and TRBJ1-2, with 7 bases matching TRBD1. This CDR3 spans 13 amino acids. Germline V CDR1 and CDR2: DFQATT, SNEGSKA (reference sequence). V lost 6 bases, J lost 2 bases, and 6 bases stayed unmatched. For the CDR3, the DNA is TGCAGTGCCATGACGGACAGGAACTATGGCTACACCTTC. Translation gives CSAMTDRNYGYTF.

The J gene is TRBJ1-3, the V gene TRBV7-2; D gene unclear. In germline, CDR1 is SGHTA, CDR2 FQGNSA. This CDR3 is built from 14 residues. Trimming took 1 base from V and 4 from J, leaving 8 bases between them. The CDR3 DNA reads TGTGCCAGCAGCTTAGGGCAGTCCGGAAACACCATATATTTT. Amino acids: CASSLGQSGNTIYF.

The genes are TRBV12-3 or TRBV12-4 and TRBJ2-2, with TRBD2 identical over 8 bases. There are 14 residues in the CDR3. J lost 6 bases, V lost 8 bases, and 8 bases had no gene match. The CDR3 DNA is TGTGCCAGCCGAGGGACTAGGGGGGCCGGGGAGCTGTTTTTT. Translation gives CASRGTRGAGELFF.

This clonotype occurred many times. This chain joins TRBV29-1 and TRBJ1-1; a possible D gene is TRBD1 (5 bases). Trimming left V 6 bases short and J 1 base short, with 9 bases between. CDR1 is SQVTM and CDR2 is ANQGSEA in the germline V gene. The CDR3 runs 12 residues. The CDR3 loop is CSVGRENTEAFF. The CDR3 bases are TGCAGCGTCGGCAGGGAGAACACTGAAGCTTTCTTT.

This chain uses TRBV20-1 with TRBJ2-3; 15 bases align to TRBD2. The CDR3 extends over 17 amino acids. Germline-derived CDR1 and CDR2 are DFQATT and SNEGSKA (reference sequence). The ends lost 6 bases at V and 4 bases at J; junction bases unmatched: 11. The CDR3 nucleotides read TGCAGTGCCCCGGGACTAGCGGGGGGTCCTCGGGCAGATACGCAGTATTTT. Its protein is CSAPGLAGGPRADTQYF.

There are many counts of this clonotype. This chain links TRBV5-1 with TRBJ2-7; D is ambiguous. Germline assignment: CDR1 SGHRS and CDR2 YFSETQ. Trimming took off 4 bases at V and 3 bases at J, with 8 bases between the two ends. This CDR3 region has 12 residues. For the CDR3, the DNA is TGCGCCAGCAGCAAGGACGGCTACGAGCAGTACGTC. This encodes CASSKDGYEQYV.

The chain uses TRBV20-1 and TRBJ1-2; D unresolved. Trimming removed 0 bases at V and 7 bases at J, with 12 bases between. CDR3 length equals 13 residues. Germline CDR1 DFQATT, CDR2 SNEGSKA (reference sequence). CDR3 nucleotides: TGCAGTGCTAGAGACGGGGAGTTGGCTGGCTACACCTTC. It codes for CSARDGELAGYTF.

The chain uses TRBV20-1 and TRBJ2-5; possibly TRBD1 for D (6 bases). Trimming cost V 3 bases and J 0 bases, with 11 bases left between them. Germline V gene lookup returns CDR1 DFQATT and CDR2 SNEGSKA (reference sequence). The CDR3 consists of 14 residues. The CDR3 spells CSASRDRYQETQYF. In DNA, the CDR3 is TGCAGTGCTAGTAGAGACAGGTACCAAGAGACCCAGTACTTC.

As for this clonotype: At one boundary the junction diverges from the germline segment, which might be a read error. CDR3 bases: TGTGCCTGCAGTCGGACTAGCTCCGGCGAGCAGTACTTC. As protein: CACSRTSSGEQYF. The rearrangement joins TRBV6-5 to TRBJ2-7; 8 bases line up with TRBD2. The CDR3 covers 13 residues. Per the germline V gene, CDR1 is MNHEY and CDR2 is SVGAGI.

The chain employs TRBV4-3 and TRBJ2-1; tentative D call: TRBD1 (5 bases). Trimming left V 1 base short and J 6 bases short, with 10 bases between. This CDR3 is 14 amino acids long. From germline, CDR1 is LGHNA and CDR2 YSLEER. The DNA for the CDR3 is TGCGCCAGCAGCCAAGGTGGGGCCCTCAATGAGCAGTTCTTC. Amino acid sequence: CASSQGGALNEQFF.

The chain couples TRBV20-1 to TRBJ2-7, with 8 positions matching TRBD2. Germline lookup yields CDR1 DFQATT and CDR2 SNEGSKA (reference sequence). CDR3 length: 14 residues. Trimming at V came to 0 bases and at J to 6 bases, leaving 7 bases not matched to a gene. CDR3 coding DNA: TGCAGTGCTAGAGAGGCGGGAGGTCGAGGCGAGCAGTACGTC. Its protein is CSAREAGGRGEQYV.

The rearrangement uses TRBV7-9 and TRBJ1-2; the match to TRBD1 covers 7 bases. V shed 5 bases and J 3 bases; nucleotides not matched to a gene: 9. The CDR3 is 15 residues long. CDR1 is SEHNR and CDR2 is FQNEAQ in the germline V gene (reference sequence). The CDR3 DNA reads TGTGCCAGCAGCCCCCAGGGGGGCCTGGACTATGGCTACACCTTC. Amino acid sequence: CASSPQGGLDYGYTF.

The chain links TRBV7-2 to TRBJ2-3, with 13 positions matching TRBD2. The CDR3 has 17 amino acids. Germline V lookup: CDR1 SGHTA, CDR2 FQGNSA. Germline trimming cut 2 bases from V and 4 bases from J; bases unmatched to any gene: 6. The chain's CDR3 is CASSLHGTSGTADTQYF. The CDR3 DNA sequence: TGTGCCAGCAGCTTACATGGGACTAGCGGGACGGCAGATACGCAGTATTTT.

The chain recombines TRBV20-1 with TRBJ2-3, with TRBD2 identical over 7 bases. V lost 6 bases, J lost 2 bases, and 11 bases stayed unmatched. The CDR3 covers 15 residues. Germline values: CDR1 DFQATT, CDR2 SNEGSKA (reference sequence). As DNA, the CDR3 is TGCAGTGCGGGGAGCGCGGGGGTTTTCACAGATACGCAGTATTTT. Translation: CSAGSAGVFTDTQYF.